The text below deals with one TCR beta chain. Its matching antigen is unknown. J gave up 5 bases and V 5 bases, and 11 bases lay outside the gene matches. This CDR3 region has 15 residues. Germline V gene sequence: CDR1 SGHAT, CDR2 FQNNGV. This specimen belongs to a study of T cell repertoires in cytomegalovirus infection. Each CDR3 protein gets one entry after TCRdb re-called the reads with MiXCR. The sample has around 99,000 distinct CDR3 sequences, around 28% seen once. General study findings and limits: Across the ex vivo response, the dominant clonotypes were HLA-C-restricted CMV-specific TCR beta clonotypes. Summed frequency of public TCR beta families distinguished CMV carriers with the relevant HLA.

The origin of this receptor is a human donor in good health (CMV status not recorded). Some clones in this sample may be carry-over from other donors' samples. V is TRBV11-2 and J is TRBJ1-1; 7 nucleotides agree with TRBD1. Specimen: CD8+ T cells from cultured PBMCs, collected from culture after CMV antigen stimulation. The CDR3 sequence: CASSIGSPGGTEAFF. The CDR3, as DNA: TGTGCCAGCAGCATTGGTTCGCCAGGGGGGACTGAAGCTTTCTTT.